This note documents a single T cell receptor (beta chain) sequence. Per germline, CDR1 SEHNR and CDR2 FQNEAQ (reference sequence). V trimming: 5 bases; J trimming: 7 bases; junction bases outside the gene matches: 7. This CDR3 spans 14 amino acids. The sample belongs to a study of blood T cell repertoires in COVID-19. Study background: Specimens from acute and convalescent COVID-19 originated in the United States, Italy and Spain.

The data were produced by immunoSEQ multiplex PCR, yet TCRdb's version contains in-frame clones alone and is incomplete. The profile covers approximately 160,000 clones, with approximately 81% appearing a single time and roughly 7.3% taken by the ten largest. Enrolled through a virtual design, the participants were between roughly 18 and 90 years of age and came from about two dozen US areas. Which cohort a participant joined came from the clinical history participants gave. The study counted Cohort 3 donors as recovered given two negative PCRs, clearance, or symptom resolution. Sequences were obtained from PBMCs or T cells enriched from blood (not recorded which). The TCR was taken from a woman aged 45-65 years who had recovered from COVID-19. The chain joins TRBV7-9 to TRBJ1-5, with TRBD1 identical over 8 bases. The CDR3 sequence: CASSPNGQGQPQHF. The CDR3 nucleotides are TGTGCCAGCAGCCCCAACGGACAGGGACAGCCCCAGCATTTT.